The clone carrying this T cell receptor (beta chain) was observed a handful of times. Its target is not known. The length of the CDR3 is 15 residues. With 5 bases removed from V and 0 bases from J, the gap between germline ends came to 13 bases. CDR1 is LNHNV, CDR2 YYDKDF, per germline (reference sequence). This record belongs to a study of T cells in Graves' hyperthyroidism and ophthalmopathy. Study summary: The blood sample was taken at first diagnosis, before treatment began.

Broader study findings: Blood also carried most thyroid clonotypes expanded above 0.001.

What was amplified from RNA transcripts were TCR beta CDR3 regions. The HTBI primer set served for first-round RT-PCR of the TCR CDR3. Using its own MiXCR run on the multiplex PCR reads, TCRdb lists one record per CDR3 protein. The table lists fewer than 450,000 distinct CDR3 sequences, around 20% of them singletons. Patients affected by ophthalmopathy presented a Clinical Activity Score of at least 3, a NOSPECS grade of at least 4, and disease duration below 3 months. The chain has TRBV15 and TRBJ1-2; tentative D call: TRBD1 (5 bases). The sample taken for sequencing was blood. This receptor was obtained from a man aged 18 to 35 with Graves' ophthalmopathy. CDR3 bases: TGTGCCACCAGCCCATTTAGGACAACTAACTATGGCTACACCTTC. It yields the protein CATSPFRTTNYGYTF.